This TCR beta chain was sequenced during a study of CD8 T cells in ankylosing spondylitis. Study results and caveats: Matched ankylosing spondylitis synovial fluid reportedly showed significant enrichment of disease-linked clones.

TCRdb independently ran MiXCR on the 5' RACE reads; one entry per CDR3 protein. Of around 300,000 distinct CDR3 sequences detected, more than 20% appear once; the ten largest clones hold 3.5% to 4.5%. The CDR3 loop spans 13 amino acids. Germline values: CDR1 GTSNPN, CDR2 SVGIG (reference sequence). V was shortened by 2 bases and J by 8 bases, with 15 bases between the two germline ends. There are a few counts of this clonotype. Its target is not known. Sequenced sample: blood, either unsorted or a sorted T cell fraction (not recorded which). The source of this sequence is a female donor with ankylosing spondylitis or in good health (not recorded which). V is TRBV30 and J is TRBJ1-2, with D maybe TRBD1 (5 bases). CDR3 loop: CAWSPGGGLGYTF. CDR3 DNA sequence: TGTGCCTGGAGTCCGGGCGGGGGTTTAGGCTACACCTTC. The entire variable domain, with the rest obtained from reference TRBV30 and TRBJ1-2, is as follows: SQTIHQWPATLVQPVGSPLSLECTVEGTSNPNLYWYRQAAGRGLQLLFYSVGIGQISSEVPQNLSASRPQDRQFILSSKKLLLSDSGFYLCAWSPGGGLGYTFGSGTRLTVV.